This TCR beta chain was sequenced in a study of cytomegalovirus exposure and HLA in healthy donors. Looking at the study overall: Unique TCR beta sequences numbering 120 million or so came from roughly 180 million T cells in an earlier analysis.

PCR amplification relied on 60 Vbeta primers (plus 13 Jbeta primers). Repertoires were generated with immunoSEQ multiplex PCR, while TCRdb's copy carries only in-frame clones and drops some. The table lists about 110,000 clones, 60% to 85% of them singletons, with about 2.9% in the top ten. Concerning this clone itself: No antigen is known for it.

Germline CDR1 and CDR2: SGDLS and YYNGEE. The CDR3 totals 14 residues. Trimming pared 2 bases from V and 5 bases from J, leaving 10 bases between. The study's findings and limits: Researchers reported in a later analysis that a missense DCLRE1C variant was tied to TCR beta V- and J-gene trimming.

The sample comprised PBMCs. This TCR came from a woman aged 55-69 years in good health and CMV-seropositive. The chain employs TRBV9 and TRBJ2-2; the D is unclear. The CDR3 spells CASSVYLVTGELFF. The CDR3 DNA reads as TGTGCCAGCAGCGTTTACCTAGTAACCGGGGAGCTGTTTTTT. Full variable domain (missing parts from reference TRBV9 and TRBJ2-2): DSGVTQTPKHLITATGQRVTLRCSPRSGDLSVYWYQQSLDQGLQFLIQYYNGEERAKGNILERFSAQQFPDLHSELNLSSLELGDSALYFCASSVYLVTGELFFGEGSRLTVL.